The text below deals with one T cell receptor beta chain. As yet, its antigen is unknown. One end of the junction fails to match germline, which may point to a read error. CDR1 SGHRS and CDR2 YFSETQ come from the germline V gene. The CDR3 consists of 17 residues. This entry comes from a study of cytomegalovirus exposure and HLA in healthy donors. Study summary: About 179 million T cells yielded around 120 million unique TCR beta sequences in earlier analysis. Findings and caveats of the study: Most TCRs appeared rarely, but some public TCRs recurred in many donors. Accurate prediction of HLA-A and HLA-B alleles (for most subjects) was reportedly achieved from TCR beta sequences. Most of the TCR beta V segments (in an earlier analysis) were productive either about 90% or about 30% of the time.

Use of 60 Vbeta and 13 Jbeta primers characterized the PCR. TCRdb's table, derived via immunoSEQ multiplex PCR, lists solely in-frame clones and lacks some. The repertoire holds about 150,000 clones, with around 76% as singletons. The V call is TRBV5-1, the J call TRBJ2-4, with D maybe TRBD1 (6 bases). The sequenced material came from PBMCs. The TCR comes from a middle-aged man in good health and CMV-seronegative. The CDR3 spells CASRHRQVEIAKNSQYF. Written as DNA, the CDR3 is TGCGCCAGCAGACATAGACAGGTTGAGATAGCCAAAAACAGTCAGTACTTC.